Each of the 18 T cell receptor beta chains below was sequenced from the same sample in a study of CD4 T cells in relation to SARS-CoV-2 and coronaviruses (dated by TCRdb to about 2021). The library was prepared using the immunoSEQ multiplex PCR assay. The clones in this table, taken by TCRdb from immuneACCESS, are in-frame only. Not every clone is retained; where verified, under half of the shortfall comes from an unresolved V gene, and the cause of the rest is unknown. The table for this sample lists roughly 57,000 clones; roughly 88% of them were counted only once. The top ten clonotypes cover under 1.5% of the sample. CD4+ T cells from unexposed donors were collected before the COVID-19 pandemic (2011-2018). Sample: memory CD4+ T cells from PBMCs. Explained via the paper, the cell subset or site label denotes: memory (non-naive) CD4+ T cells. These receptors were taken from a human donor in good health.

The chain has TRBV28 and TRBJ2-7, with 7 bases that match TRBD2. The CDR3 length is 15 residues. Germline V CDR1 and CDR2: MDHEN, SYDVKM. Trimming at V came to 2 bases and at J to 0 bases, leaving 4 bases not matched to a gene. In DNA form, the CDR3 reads TGTGCCAGCAGTTTACGGGGGGTAGGCTCCTACGAGCAGTACTTC. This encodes CASSLRGVGSYEQYF.

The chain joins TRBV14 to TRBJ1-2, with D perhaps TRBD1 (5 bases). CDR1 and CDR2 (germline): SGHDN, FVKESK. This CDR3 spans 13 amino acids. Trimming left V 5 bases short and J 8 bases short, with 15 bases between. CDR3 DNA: TGTGCCAGCAGCACCTTTGGCAGGGCCGGCTACACCTTC. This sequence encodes CASSTFGRAGYTF.

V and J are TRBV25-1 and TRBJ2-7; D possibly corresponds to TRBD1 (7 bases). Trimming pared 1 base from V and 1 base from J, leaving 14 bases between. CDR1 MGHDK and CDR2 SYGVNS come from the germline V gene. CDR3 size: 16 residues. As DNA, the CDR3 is TGTGCCAGCAGTGAATCCCCGACAGGGAGGTCCTACGAGCAGTACTTC. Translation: CASSESPTGRSYEQYF.

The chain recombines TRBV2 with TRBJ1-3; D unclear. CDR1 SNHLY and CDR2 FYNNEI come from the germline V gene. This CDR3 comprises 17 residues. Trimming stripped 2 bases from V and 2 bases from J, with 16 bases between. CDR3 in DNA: TGTGCCAGCAGTGAACGTTTTGGGAGCGGCCCTGGAAACACCATATATTTT. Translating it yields CASSERFGSGPGNTIYF.

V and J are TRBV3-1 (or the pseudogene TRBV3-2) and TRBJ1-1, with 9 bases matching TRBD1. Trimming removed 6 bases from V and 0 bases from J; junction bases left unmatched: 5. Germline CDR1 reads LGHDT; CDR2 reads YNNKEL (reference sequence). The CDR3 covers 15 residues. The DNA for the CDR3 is TGTGCCAGCAGGACAGGGGGAACCATGAACACTGAAGCTTTCTTT. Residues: CASRTGGTMNTEAFF.

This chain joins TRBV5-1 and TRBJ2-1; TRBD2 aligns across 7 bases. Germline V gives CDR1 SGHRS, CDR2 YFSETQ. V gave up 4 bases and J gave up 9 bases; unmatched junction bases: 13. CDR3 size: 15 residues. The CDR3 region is CASSLLGEGSGEQFF. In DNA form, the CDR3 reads TGCGCCAGCAGCCTTTTGGGGGAGGGCTCGGGTGAGCAGTTCTTC.

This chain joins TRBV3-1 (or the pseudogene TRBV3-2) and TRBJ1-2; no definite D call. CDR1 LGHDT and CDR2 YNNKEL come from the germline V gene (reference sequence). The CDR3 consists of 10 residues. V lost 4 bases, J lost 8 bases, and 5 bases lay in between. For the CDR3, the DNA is TGTGCCAGCAGCCGCAAGGGCTACACCTTC. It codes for CASSRKGYTF.

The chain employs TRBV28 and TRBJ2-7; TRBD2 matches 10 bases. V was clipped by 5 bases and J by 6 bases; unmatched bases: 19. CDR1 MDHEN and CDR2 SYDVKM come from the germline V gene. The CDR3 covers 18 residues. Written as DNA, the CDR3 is TGTGCCAGCAGTCAAGCGTATCTGTCAGCGGGAGGGCCGTTCGAGCAGTACTTC. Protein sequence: CASSQAYLSAGGPFEQYF.

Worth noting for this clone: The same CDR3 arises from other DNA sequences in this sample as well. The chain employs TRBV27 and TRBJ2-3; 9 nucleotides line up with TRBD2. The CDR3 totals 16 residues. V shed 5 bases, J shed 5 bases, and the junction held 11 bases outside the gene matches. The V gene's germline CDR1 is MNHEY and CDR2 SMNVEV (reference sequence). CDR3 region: CASSRPPAGGRDTQYF. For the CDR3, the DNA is TGTGCCAGCAGTCGGCCCCCCGCGGGAGGGAGAGATACGCAGTATTTT.

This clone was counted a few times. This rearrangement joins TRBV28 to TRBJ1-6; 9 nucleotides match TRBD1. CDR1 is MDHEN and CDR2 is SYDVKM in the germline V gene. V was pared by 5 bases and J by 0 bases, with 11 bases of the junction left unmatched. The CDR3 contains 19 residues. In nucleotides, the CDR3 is TGTGCCAGCAGTGGGCCGGGACAGGGTTGGAACTCCTATAATTCACCCCTCCACTTT. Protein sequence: CASSGPGQGWNSYNSPLHF.

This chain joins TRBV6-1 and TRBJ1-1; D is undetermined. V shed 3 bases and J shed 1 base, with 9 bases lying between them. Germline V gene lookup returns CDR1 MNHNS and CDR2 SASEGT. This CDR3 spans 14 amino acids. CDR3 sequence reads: CASSESGENTEAFF. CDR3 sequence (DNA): TGTGCCAGCAGTGAGTCTGGGGAGAACACTGAAGCTTTCTTT.

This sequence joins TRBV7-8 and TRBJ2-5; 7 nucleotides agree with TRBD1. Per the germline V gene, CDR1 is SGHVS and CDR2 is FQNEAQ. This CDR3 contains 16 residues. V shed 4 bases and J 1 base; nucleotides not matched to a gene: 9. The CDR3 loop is CASSSRTGVSQETQYF. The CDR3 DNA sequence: TGTGCCAGCAGCTCACGTACAGGGGTATCCCAAGAGACCCAGTACTTC.

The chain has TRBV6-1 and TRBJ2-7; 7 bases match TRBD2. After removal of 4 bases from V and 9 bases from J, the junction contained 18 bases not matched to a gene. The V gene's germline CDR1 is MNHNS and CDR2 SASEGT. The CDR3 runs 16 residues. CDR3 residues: CASSVRPDLGEGGQYF. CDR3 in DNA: TGTGCCAGCAGTGTTCGTCCTGACCTAGGGGAGGGCGGGCAGTACTTC.

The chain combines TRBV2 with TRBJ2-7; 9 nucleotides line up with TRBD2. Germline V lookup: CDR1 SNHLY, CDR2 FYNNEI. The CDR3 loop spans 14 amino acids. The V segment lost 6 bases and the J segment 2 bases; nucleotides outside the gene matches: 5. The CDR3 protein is CASRQTSGTYEQYF. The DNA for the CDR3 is TGTGCCAGCAGACAGACTAGCGGAACCTACGAGCAGTACTTC. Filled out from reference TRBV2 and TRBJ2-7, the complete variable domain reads EPEVTQTPSHQVTQMGQEVILRCVPISNHLYFYWYRQILGQKVEFLVSFYNNEISEKSEIFDDQFSVERPDGSNFTLKIRSTKLEDSAMYFCASRQTSGTYEQYFGPGTRLTVT.

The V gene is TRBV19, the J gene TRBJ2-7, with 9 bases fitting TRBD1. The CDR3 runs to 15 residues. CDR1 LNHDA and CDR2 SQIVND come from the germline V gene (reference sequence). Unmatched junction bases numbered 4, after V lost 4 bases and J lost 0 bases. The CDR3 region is CASSSMTGGSYEQYF. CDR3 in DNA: TGTGCCAGTAGTAGTATGACAGGGGGCTCCTACGAGCAGTACTTC.

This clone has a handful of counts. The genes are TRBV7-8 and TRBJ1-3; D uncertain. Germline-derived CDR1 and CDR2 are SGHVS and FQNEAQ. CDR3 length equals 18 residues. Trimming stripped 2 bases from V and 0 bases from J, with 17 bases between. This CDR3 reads CASSLRVSQRSSGNTIYF. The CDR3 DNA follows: TGTGCCAGCAGCTTAAGGGTGAGCCAGAGGAGCTCTGGAAACACCATATATTTT.

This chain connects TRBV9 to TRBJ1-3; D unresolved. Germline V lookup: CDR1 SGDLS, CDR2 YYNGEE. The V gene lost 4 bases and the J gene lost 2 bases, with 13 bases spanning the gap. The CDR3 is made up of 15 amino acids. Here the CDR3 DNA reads TGTGCCAGCAGCATGGCCGAGTACACTGGAAACACCATATATTTT. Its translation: CASSMAEYTGNTIYF.

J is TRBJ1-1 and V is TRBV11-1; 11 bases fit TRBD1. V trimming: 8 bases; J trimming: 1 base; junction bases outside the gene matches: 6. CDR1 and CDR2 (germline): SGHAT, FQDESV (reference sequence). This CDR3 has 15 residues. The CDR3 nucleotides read TGTGCCAGCCGACCGGGACAGGGGGGGAACACTGAAGCTTTCTTT. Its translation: CASRPGQGGNTEAFF.